Reported below is one T cell receptor (beta chain). Its cognate antigen is unknown. V was shortened by 7 bases and J by 7 bases, with 19 bases between the two germline ends. The CDR3 is made up of 14 amino acids. Germline V CDR1 and CDR2: LNHDA, SQIVND (reference sequence). This record belongs to a study of OX40 agonist ivuxolimab in advanced cancers. Turning to the study itself: Every 2 weeks, patients received ivuxolimab intravenously, dosed at 0.01 to 10 mg/kg. Patients achieving partial responses numbered three: one hepatocellular carcinoma case and two cutaneous melanoma cases.

TCRdb keeps only in-frame clones here, not all; method: immunoSEQ multiplex PCR. The sample consists of around 40,000 clones, approximately 84% of them appearing once. Findings and limits, study-wide: CD4+ and CD8+ blood T cells expanded clonally by week 6 at 0.1 to 3.0 mg/kg.

Sequences were derived from CD4+ or CD8+ T cells sorted from blood, sampled in a trial of the OX40 agonist ivuxolimab. The origin of this receptor is an adult with an advanced solid tumor such as melanoma, head and neck, liver or kidney cancer. This chain uses TRBV19 with TRBJ1-2, with D possibly being TRBD1 (5 bases). The CDR3 sequence is CASTKLQGLGGYTF. In DNA form, the CDR3 reads TGTGCCAGTACCAAACTTCAGGGTCTGGGTGGCTACACCTTC.